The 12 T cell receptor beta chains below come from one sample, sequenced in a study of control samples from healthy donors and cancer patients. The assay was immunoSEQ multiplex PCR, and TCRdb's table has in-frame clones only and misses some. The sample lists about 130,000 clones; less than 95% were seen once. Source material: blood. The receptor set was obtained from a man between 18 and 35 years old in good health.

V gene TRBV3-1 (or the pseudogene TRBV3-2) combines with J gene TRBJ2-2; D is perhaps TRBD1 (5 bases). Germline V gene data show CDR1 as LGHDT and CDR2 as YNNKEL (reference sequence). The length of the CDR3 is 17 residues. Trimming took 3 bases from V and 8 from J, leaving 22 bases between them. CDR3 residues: CASSHIAKGALGGELFF. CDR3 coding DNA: TGTGCCAGCAGCCATATCGCCAAAGGGGCCCTTGGAGGGGAGCTGTTTTTT.

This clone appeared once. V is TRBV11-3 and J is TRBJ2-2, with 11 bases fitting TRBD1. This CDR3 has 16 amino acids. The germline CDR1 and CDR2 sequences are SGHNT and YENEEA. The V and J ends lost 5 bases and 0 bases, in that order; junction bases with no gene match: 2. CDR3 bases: TGTGCCAGCAGCCCGGACAGGGGGCCGAACACCGGGGAGCTGTTTTTT. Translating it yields CASSPDRGPNTGELFF.

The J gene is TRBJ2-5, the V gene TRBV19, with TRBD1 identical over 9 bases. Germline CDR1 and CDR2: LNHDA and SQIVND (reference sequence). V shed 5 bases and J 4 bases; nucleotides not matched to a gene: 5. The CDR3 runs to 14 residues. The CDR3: CASSSQGAGETQYF. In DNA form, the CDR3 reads TGTGCCAGTAGTTCACAGGGGGCGGGAGAGACCCAGTACTTC. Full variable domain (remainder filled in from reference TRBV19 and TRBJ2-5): DGGITQSPKYLFRKEGQNVTLSCEQNLNHDAMYWYRQDPGQGLRLIYYSQIVNDFQKGDIAEGYSVSREKKESFPLTVTSAQKNPTAFYLCASSSQGAGETQYFGPGTRLLVL.

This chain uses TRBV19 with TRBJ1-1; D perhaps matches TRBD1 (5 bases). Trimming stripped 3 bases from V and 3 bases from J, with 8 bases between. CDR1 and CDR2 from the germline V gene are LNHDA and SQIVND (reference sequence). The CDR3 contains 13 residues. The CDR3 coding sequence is TGTGCCAGTAGTATGGGGCAGCACACTGAAGCTTTCTTT. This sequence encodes CASSMGQHTEAFF.

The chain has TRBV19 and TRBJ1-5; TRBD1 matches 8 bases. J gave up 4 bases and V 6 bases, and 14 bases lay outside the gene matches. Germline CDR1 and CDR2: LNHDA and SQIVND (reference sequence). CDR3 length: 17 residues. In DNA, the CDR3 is TGTGCCAGTAGATTGGACGATCCGGGACAGGAAAATCAGCCCCAGCATTTT. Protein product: CASRLDDPGQENQPQHF.

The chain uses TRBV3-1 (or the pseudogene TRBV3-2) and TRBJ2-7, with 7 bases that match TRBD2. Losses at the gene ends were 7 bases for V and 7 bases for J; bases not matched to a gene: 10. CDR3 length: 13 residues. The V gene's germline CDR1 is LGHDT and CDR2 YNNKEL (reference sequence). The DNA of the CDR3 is TGTGCCAGCACCCGAAACACCGGGGGGGAGCAGTACTTC. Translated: CASTRNTGGEQYF.

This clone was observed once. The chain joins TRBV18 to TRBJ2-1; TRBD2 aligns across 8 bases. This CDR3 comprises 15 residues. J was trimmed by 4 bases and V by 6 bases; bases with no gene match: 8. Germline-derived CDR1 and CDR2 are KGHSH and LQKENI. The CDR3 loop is CASSLTSGGYNEQFF. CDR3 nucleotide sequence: TGTGCCAGCTCGCTCACTAGCGGTGGATACAATGAGCAGTTCTTC.

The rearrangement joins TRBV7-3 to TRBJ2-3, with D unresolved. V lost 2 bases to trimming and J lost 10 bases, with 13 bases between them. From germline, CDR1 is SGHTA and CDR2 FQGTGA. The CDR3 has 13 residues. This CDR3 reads CASSLVNREPQYF. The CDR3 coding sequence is TGTGCCAGCAGCTTAGTCAATAGAGAGCCGCAGTATTTT. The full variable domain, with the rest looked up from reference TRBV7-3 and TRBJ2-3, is GAGVSQTPSNKVTEKGKYVELRCDPISGHTALYWYRQSLGQGPEFLIYFQGTGAADDSGLPNDRFFAVRPEGSVSTLKIQRTERGDSAVYLCASSLVNREPQYFGPGTRLTVL.

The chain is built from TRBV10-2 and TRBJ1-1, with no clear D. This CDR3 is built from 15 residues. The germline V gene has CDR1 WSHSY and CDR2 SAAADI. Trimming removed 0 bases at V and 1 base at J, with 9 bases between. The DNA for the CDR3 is TGCGCCAGCAGTGAGTCCCCAGCAGGGAACACTGAAGCTTTCTTT. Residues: CASSESPAGNTEAFF.

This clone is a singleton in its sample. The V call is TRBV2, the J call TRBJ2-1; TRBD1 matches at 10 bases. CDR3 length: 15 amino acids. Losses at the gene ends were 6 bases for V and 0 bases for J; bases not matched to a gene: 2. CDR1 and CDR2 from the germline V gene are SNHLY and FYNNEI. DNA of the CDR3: TGTGCCAGCAGGGGGGACAGGGGCTCCTACAATGAGCAGTTCTTC. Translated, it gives CASRGDRGSYNEQFF. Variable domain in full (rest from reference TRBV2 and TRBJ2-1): EPEVTQTPSHQVTQMGQEVILRCVPISNHLYFYWYRQILGQKVEFLVSFYNNEISEKSEIFDDQFSVERPDGSNFTLKIRSTKLEDSAMYFCASRGDRGSYNEQFFGPGTRLTVL.

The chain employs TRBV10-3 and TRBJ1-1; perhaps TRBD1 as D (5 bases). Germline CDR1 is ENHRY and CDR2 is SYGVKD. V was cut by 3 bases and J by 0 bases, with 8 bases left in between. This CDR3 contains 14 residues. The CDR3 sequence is CAISDSGVNTEAFF. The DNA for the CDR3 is TGTGCCATCAGTGATTCGGGGGTGAACACTGAAGCTTTCTTT.

The CDR3 nucleotides read TGTGCCAGCAGCCGGACTAGCGGATACAATGAGCAGTTCTTC. Translation gives CASSRTSGYNEQFF. The J gene is TRBJ2-1, the V gene TRBV6-5; 10 nucleotides line up with TRBD2. The V and J ends lost 6 bases and 4 bases, in that order; junction bases with no gene match: 3. Germline V gives CDR1 MNHEY, CDR2 SVGAGI. The CDR3 is made up of 14 amino acids.